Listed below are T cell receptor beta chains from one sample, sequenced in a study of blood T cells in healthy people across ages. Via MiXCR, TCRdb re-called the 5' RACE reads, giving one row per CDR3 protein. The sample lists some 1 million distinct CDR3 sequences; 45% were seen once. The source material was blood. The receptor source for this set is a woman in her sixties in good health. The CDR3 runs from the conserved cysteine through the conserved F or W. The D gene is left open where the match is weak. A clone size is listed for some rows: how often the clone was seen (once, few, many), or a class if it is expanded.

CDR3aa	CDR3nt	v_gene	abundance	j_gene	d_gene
CSVEGHEQFF	TGCAGCGTTGAAGGCCATGAGCAGTTCTTC	TRBV29-1	NA	TRBJ2-1	NA
CASSESTTVDIQYF	TGTGCCAGCAGTGAATCGACCACAGTGGACATTCAGTACTTC	TRBV6-1	NA	TRBJ2-4	NA
CSASLALISGGDHTQYF	TGCAGTGCTAGCCTGGCCCTGATTAGCGGGGGAGATCATACGCAGTATTTT	TRBV20-1	NA	TRBJ2-3	TRBD2
CASSLDTQGIFNEQFF	TGTGCCAGCAGCTTAGATACCCAGGGGATCTTCAATGAGCAGTTCTTC	TRBV11-2	NA	TRBJ2-1	NA
CSARAFRGNTEAFF	TGCAGTGCTAGAGCCTTCAGGGGGAACACTGAAGCTTTCTTT	TRBV20-1	NA	TRBJ1-1	NA
CASSLLLAGGVYEQYF	TGTGCCAGCAGTCTCCTCCTAGCGGGAGGGGTTTACGAGCAGTACTTC	TRBV27	NA	TRBJ2-7	TRBD2
CSVEAPGGGKSYEQYF	TGCAGCGTTGAAGCCCCTGGCGGGGGCAAATCCTACGAGCAGTACTTC	TRBV29-1	NA	TRBJ2-7	NA
CASSSLLASSYNEQFF	TGTGCCAGCAGTTCATTACTAGCGAGCTCCTACAATGAGCAGTTCTTC	TRBV6-5	once	TRBJ2-1	TRBD2
CASSLRLAGGPESSYNEQFF	TGTGCCAGCAGTCTACGACTAGCGGGAGGGCCGGAGAGCTCCTACAATGAGCAGTTCTTC	TRBV6-5	NA	TRBJ2-1	TRBD2
CSARFITDTQYF	TGCAGTGCTAGATTTATCACAGATACGCAGTATTTT	TRBV20-1	NA	TRBJ2-3	NA
CASSTLAGNYNEQFF	TGTGCCAGCAGTACACTAGCGGGGAACTACAATGAGCAGTTCTTC	TRBV6-5	few	TRBJ2-1	TRBD2
CASRLAGPDNEQFF	TGTGCCAGTAGACTAGCGGGACCCGACAATGAGCAGTTCTTC	TRBV6-1	NA	TRBJ2-1	TRBD2
CASTLPPPGDNTEAFF	TGTGCCAGCACCTTGCCCCCTCCGGGAGATAACACTGAAGCTTTCTTT	TRBV27	NA	TRBJ1-1	NA
CASSPTPLEQYF	TGTGCCAGCAGTCCGACCCCCCTCGAGCAGTACTTC	TRBV27	NA	TRBJ2-7	NA
CASSPGTISGANVLTF	TGTGCCAGCAGTCCCGGGACCATCTCTGGGGCCAACGTCCTGACTTTC	TRBV12-3/TRBV12-4	NA	TRBJ2-6	NA
CASSSPSLSGRSTDTQYF	TGTGCCAGCAGTTCCCCTTCTCTTAGCGGGAGAAGCACAGATACGCAGTATTTT	TRBV12-3/TRBV12-4	NA	TRBJ2-3	TRBD2
CASSLEGGLARAYEQFF	TGTGCCAGCAGTTTAGAGGGCGGACTAGCGCGAGCCTACGAGCAGTTCTTC	TRBV27	NA	TRBJ2-1	TRBD2
CASSERTGGVYEQYF	TGTGCCAGCAGTGAGCGTACAGGGGGCGTCTACGAGCAGTACTTC	TRBV6-1	NA	TRBJ2-7	TRBD1
CASSEPSGRGPYNEQFF	TGTGCCAGCAGCGAGCCTAGCGGAAGGGGGCCTTACAATGAGCAGTTCTTC	TRBV3-1	NA	TRBJ2-1	NA
CASSVAHGRYQETQYF	TGTGCCAGCAGCGTAGCCCATGGAAGGTACCAAGAGACCCAGTACTTC	TRBV9	NA	TRBJ2-5	NA
CASSMGLAGEGDTQYF	TGTGCCAGCAGCATGGGACTAGCGGGAGAGGGCGATACGCAGTATTTT	TRBV7-6	NA	TRBJ2-3	TRBD2
CSVPPRGQGADYTEAFF	TGCAGCGTTCCCCCCCGTGGACAGGGGGCTGATTACACTGAAGCTTTCTTT	TRBV29-1	NA	TRBJ1-1	TRBD1
CASSPRVHSDTQYF	TGTGCCAGCAGTCCCCGGGTCCACTCGGATACGCAGTATTTT	TRBV12-3/TRBV12-4	few	TRBJ2-3	NA
CASSQPGTGYGYTF	TGCGCCAGCAGCCAGCCCGGGACAGGCTATGGCTACACCTTC	TRBV5-1	many	TRBJ1-2	TRBD1
CSAAGQRLTYEQYF	TGCAGTGCCGCGGGACAGCGATTAACCTACGAGCAGTACTTC	TRBV20-1	NA	TRBJ2-7	NA
CASSFYRGRANQPQHF	TGTGCCAGCAGTTTTTACCGAGGCAGGGCGAATCAGCCCCAGCATTTT	TRBV28	NA	TRBJ1-5	NA
CASSYLDRNNEQFF	TGTGCCAGCAGCTACCTCGACAGAAACAATGAGCAGTTCTTC	TRBV6-6	NA	TRBJ2-1	NA
CASSRGTQEETQYF	TGTGCCAGCAGCCGCGGGACACAAGAAGAGACCCAGTACTTC	TRBV7-9	NA	TRBJ2-5	NA
CSVGGTGGQPQHF	TGCAGCGTTGGGGGGACAGGGGGTCAGCCCCAGCATTTT	TRBV29-1	NA	TRBJ1-5	TRBD1
CASGDRHYEQYF	TGTGCCAGCGGAGACAGGCACTACGAGCAGTACTTC	TRBV27	few	TRBJ2-7	NA
CASSPSLQTLPTDTQYF	TGCGCCAGCAGCCCAAGTCTACAAACACTCCCCACAGATACGCAGTATTTT	TRBV5-1	few	TRBJ2-3	NA
CSLTNPIAYNEQFF	TGCAGTCTCACTAACCCGATCGCTTACAATGAGCAGTTCTTC	TRBV20-1	few	TRBJ2-1	NA
CASGLVGSYEQYF	TGTGCTAGTGGTTTGGTTGGGTCCTACGAGCAGTACTTC	TRBV12-5	few	TRBJ2-7	NA
CASSFARSLWAGQGSYEQYF	TGTGCCAGCAGCTTTGCTAGGTCTCTTTGGGCGGGACAGGGATCCTACGAGCAGTACTTC	TRBV12-1	NA	TRBJ2-7	NA
CAWSTGSYEQYF	TGTGCCTGGAGTACAGGTTCCTACGAGCAGTACTTC	TRBV30	few	TRBJ2-7	NA
CASGNSGRWSNEQFF	TGTGCTAGTGGTAATAGCGGGAGATGGAGCAATGAGCAGTTCTTC	TRBV12-5	NA	TRBJ2-1	TRBD2
CAISEEVGVVYEQYF	TGTGCCATCAGTGAGGAGGTGGGGGTAGTCTACGAGCAGTACTTC	TRBV10-3	NA	TRBJ2-7	NA
CASSPQGTAYNEQFF	TGTGCCAGCAGCCCACAGGGGACTGCCTACAATGAGCAGTTCTTC	TRBV6-5	NA	TRBJ2-1	NA
CASSFSRMNTEAFF	TGCGCCAGCAGCTTTTCGCGCATGAACACTGAAGCTTTCTTT	TRBV5-1	NA	TRBJ1-1	NA
CASSSDSKNQETQYF	TGTGCCAGCAGTAGCGACAGTAAAAACCAAGAGACCCAGTACTTC	TRBV25-1	few	TRBJ2-5	NA
CATSRPRQAFYEQYF	TGTGCCACCAGCAGACCCCGACAGGCCTTCTACGAGCAGTACTTC	TRBV15	NA	TRBJ2-7	NA
CASSPGAAYNEQFF	TGTGCCAGCTCACCAGGGGCAGCCTACAATGAGCAGTTCTTC	TRBV18	NA	TRBJ2-1	NA
CASSPLPAGPHTDTQYF	TGCGCCAGCAGCCCCCTACCTGCAGGGCCTCATACAGATACGCAGTATTTT	TRBV5-1	NA	TRBJ2-3	NA